This T cell receptor (beta chain) was found in a study of identical twins. The study's findings and limits: Abundant beta clonotypes from cord blood bore fewer insertions; memory repertoires lacked this pattern. Monozygotic twin pairs showed more out-of-frame TCR alpha sharing than models estimated.

Unique molecular identifiers were present on the cDNA, and a universal primer site came from template switching. TCRdb re-derived calls from the 5' RACE reads in MiXCR, one entry per CDR3 protein. The top ten clones hold 0.25% to 0.3% of a sample with 1.5 million to 2 million distinct CDR3 sequences, about 30% of them seen once. Germline values: CDR1 LGHNA, CDR2 YNFKEQ. Between the trimmed V and J ends, which lost 0 bases and 1 base, there was a span of 9 bases. The CDR3 has 16 amino acids. About this clonotype itself: The antigen remains unidentified.

Sequencing was performed on cord blood. This clonotype was sampled from a newborn girl in good health. This chain links TRBV4-2 with TRBJ1-4; D not resolved. CDR3 in amino acids: CASSQEVGVTNEKLFF. CDR3 coding DNA: TGTGCCAGCAGCCAAGAGGTCGGGGTAACTAATGAAAAACTGTTTTTT.